The clone carrying this T cell receptor (beta chain) has only a few counts. Its antigen is unidentified. After more than 8 days in culture, the CD4+ T cells were isolated. Each vaccine recipient was nucleocapsid antibody negative and had no prior SARS-CoV-2 infection. This CDR3 has 14 residues. Trimming took off 5 bases at V and 0 bases at J, with 10 bases between the two ends. Germline lookup yields CDR1 SGHAT and CDR2 FQNNGV. The sample comes from a study of vaccination effects on CD4 cells after COVID-19. Turning to the study itself: The ViraFEST assay expanded antigen-specific CD4+ T cells with viral peptide pools before sequencing. Participants received two doses of either the BNT162b2 or mRNA-1273 vaccine. Overall study findings and caveats: Clones from infection and from vaccination both contracted markedly late after vaccination.

Clones were sequenced by immunoSEQ multiplex PCR, and TCRdb holds only the in-frame ones, with some missing. Of 30,000 or so clones listed, 65% are singletons. The sequencing here drew on CD4+ T cells from PBMCs cultured without peptide, taken before COVID-19 vaccination. The source of this sequence is a human donor who received a COVID-19 vaccine. This sequence joins TRBV11-2 and TRBJ1-1, with unresolved D. The CDR3 region is CASSRDGMNTEAFF. As DNA, the CDR3 is TGTGCCAGCAGCCGTGACGGAATGAACACTGAAGCTTTCTTT.